The present entry profiles one TCR beta chain with its context. Its antigen is still unknown. The data were obtained in a study of cytomegalovirus exposure and HLA in healthy donors. On the study more broadly: Later, an analysis reported that the 130 or so validation repertoires had used the same platform as the roughly 680 first-cohort repertoires.

Study findings and constraints: In vitro, a few CMV-associated chains proved specific for CMV antigens. The authors enumerated some 170 TCR beta chains as linked to cytomegalovirus. A later analysis found first-cohort TCR clusters tended to co-occur in the 90 to 150 validation repertoires.

The method was immunoSEQ multiplex PCR; TCRdb's version includes in-frame clones alone and lacks a portion of them. The table lists 55,000 to 70,000 clones, roughly 94% of them singletons. Germline V gene lookup returns CDR1 MDHEN and CDR2 SYDVKM. CDR3 length: 18 residues. With 5 bases clipped from V and 4 bases from J, the junction kept 15 bases outside the gene matches. The TCR was taken from a man between 18 and 35 years old in good health and CMV-seronegative. Sequencing was done on a sample of PBMCs. This rearrangement joins TRBV28 to TRBJ1-5, with 9 bases fitting TRBD1. CDR3 DNA sequence: TGTGCCAGCAGTCCCCGGGACAGGGAGTTTTCTCTAAATCAGCCCCAGCATTTT. Translation: CASSPRDREFSLNQPQHF.